The clone carrying this T cell receptor (beta chain) showed up just a few times. The sample comes from a study of molecular identifiers for immune sequencing clone quantification. On the study more broadly: Naive CD8 cell RNA, from about 20,000 or 100,000 cells, was split five ways in replicates, with four sequenced.

The CDR3 length is 14 residues. V was pared by 4 bases and J by 7 bases, with 15 bases between. Per the germline V gene, CDR1 is SGHVS and CDR2 is FQNEAQ. Previously reported methods and listed TCR primers produced the bulk TCR libraries. Each CDR3 protein is one row after TCRdb ran MiXCR on the PCR reads. The table lists roughly 97,000 distinct CDR3 sequences, roughly 26% of them singletons. Sequenced sample: naive CD8+ T cells from blood, with Jurkat cell RNA spiked in. The subset denotes: FACS-sorted CD8+CD4-CCR7+CD45RA+ naive T cells. This clonotype was sampled from a human donor in good health. Some libraries in this study had Jurkat cell RNA spiked in. The J gene is TRBJ2-3, the V gene TRBV7-8, with a tentative D call TRBD2 (6 bases). The CDR3 coding sequence is TGTGCCAGCAGCTCCTCCAGTGGGGGGAATACGCAGTATTTT. This codes for CASSSSSGGNTQYF.